The clone carrying this T cell receptor (beta chain) was picked up one time. Other nucleotide sequences in the sample specify the same CDR3. The data derive from a study of cytomegalovirus exposure and HLA in healthy donors. The PCR ran on 60 Vbeta and 13 Jbeta primers. Clones were read by immunoSEQ multiplex PCR, and TCRdb kept only the in-frame ones, dropping some. There are about 150,000 clones in the sample; about 83% occur only once, and approximately 4% lies in the top ten. Germline CDR1 reads KGHSH; CDR2 reads LQKENI. The CDR3 is 14 residues long. The V and J ends lost 6 bases and 3 bases, in that order; junction bases with no gene match: 7.

This receptor was identified in a woman aged 40-49 years in good health and CMV-seronegative. Sequencing input: PBMCs. V usage is TRBV18 and J usage is TRBJ2-7; TRBD1 matches 8 bases. The CDR3 reads CASSPGQGSYEQYF. CDR3 in DNA: TGTGCCAGCTCTCCAGGACAGGGAAGCTACGAGCAGTACTTC.